Shown below are 10 T cell receptor beta chains from a single sample sequenced in a study of blood T cell repertoires in COVID-19. TCRdb's table, derived via immunoSEQ multiplex PCR, lists solely in-frame clones and lacks some. Seen here are 250,000 or so clones, around 89% observed once, and the top ten hold about 4%. Sequenced sample: PBMCs or T cells enriched from blood (not recorded which). Receptors were obtained from a woman in her twenties or thirties with acute COVID-19.

This clone was observed a single time. The J gene is TRBJ1-1, the V gene TRBV7-2; D may be TRBD1 (6 bases). The V and J ends lost 1 base and 3 bases respectively, with 21 bases between them. This CDR3 region has 18 residues. Germline CDR1 and CDR2: SGHTA and FQGNSA. CDR3 region: CASSLGLKRGAWDTEAFF. The CDR3 DNA reads as TGTGCCAGCAGCTTAGGTCTGAAACGGGGGGCTTGGGACACTGAAGCTTTCTTT.

This clone was picked up one time. This sample also contains other DNA sequences that code for the same CDR3. CDR3 sequence reads: CASSSGTENTEAFF. In nucleotides, the CDR3 is TGCGCCAGCAGCTCCGGGACAGAAAACACTGAAGCTTTCTTT. This chain joins TRBV5-1 and TRBJ1-1, with TRBD1 matching 7 bases. The V gene end was trimmed by 3 bases and the J gene end by 2 bases; junction bases not matched to a gene: 4. The CDR3 runs to 14 residues. CDR1 is SGHRS and CDR2 is YFSETQ in the germline V gene. Supplemented by reference TRBV5-1 and TRBJ1-1, the full variable domain reads KAGVTQTPRYLIKTRGQQVTLSCSPISGHRSVSWYQQTPGQGLQFLFEYFSETQRNKGNFPGRFSGRQFSNSRSEMNVSTLELGDSALYLCASSSGTENTEAFFGQGTRLTVV.

The rearrangement joins TRBV4-1 to TRBJ2-2, with 7 positions matching TRBD1. This CDR3 has 17 residues. Germline lookup yields CDR1 MGHRA and CDR2 YSYEKL. V was pared by 3 bases and J by 3 bases, with 10 bases of the junction left unmatched. The CDR3: CASSQTAVTGYTGELFF. CDR3 nucleotide sequence: TGCGCCAGCAGCCAGACGGCCGTGACAGGGTACACCGGGGAGCTGTTTTTT.

The rearrangement links TRBV14 to TRBJ2-7; D is perhaps TRBD2 (5 bases). V was cut by 2 bases and J by 2 bases, with 10 bases left in between. The V gene's germline CDR1 is SGHDN and CDR2 FVKESK. This CDR3 is 14 amino acids long. The CDR3 loop is CASSQNLAAYEQYF. DNA of the CDR3: TGTGCCAGCAGCCAAAATCTAGCAGCCTACGAGCAGTACTTC.

The DNA for the CDR3 is TGTGCCAGCAGCTTACAGTCGGGACAGGGGGTTGACACCGGGGAGCTGTTTTTT. It specifies CASSLQSGQGVDTGELFF. This chain joins TRBV7-8 and TRBJ2-2, with TRBD1 matching over 11 bases. J lost 3 bases, V lost 2 bases, and 8 bases had no gene match. Looked up from germline, CDR1 is SGHVS and CDR2 is FQNEAQ. The CDR3 covers 18 residues.

V is TRBV5-1 and J is TRBJ1-1, with 10 bases matching TRBD1. With V trimmed by 5 bases and J by 3 bases, 13 bases remained unmatched. Per the germline V gene, CDR1 is SGHRS and CDR2 is YFSETQ. The CDR3 contains 17 residues. The CDR3 region has the DNA TGCGCCAGCAGGGTCAGCTCCGGGACAGGGGTACACACTGAAGCTTTCTTT. Translation: CASRVSSGTGVHTEAFF. Using reference TRBV5-1 and TRBJ1-1 for the parts outside the CDR3, the full variable domain is KAGVTQTPRYLIKTRGQQVTLSCSPISGHRSVSWYQQTPGQGLQFLFEYFSETQRNKGNFPGRFSGRQFSNSRSEMNVSTLELGDSALYLCASRVSSGTGVHTEAFFGQGTRLTVV.

The genes are TRBV2 and TRBJ2-5; 12 bases line up with TRBD2. The length of the CDR3 is 16 residues. CDR1 is SNHLY and CDR2 is FYNNEI in the germline V gene. J was trimmed by 5 bases and V by 7 bases; bases with no gene match: 11. CDR3 in DNA: TGTGCCAGCACACAGACTAGCGGGGGACGGTGGGAGACCCAGTACTTC. The encoded protein is CASTQTSGGRWETQYF.

The J gene is TRBJ2-1, the V gene TRBV5-6; D is possibly TRBD2 (7 bases). The germline V and J ends were trimmed by 1 base and 8 bases, with 13 bases remaining between them. The germline CDR1 and CDR2 sequences are SGHDT and YYEEEE. This CDR3 contains 14 residues. The CDR3 DNA sequence: TGTGCCAGCAGCTTGCTCGGAGGGGGGGATGAGCAGTTCTTC. Protein sequence: CASSLLGGGDEQFF.

The chain combines TRBV7-2 with TRBJ2-7, with TRBD1 identical over 8 bases. Trimming cost V 4 bases and J 4 bases; bases outside gene matches: 6. The CDR3 loop spans 14 amino acids. Germline assignment: CDR1 SGHTA and CDR2 FQGNSA. For the CDR3, the DNA is TGTGCCAGCAGCTCGGACAGGGAACGGTACGAGCAGTACTTC. Translating it yields CASSSDRERYEQYF.

For the CDR3, the DNA is TGTGCCAGCAGGGTCGGTCCTAGCTACGAGCAGTACTTC. Translating gives CASRVGPSYEQYF. The genes are TRBV6-5 and TRBJ2-7, with no clear D. The length of the CDR3 is 13 residues. The germline V and J ends were trimmed by 6 bases and 3 bases, with 12 bases remaining between them. Germline assignment: CDR1 MNHEY and CDR2 SVGAGI.